This T cell receptor beta chain was captured in a study of identical twins. Broader study findings: Insertion counts were lower in abundant cord blood beta clonotypes, a trend that memory repertoires did not show. Excess sharing between twins was weaker in beta out-of-frame sequences.

Trimming stripped 4 bases from V and 5 bases from J, with 23 bases between. CDR1 SGHRS and CDR2 YFSETQ come from the germline V gene. The length of the CDR3 is 17 residues. MiXCR, applied by TCRdb to the 5' RACE reads, yields one record per CDR3 protein. This sample has about 240,000 distinct CDR3 sequences; 12% occur once, and the top ten carry 3.5% to 5%. Donors were all healthy Caucasians. This clonotype was counted only a few times. The antigen is unknown. This same sample was also taken into another study, of yellow fever vaccine responses in identical twins. Turning to that study: Reportedly, the T cell response mounted by twins to vaccine seemed partly convergent, partly personalized.

V is TRBV5-1 and J is TRBJ2-3; D is perhaps TRBD1 or TRBD2 (6 bases each). The receptor was isolated from a woman under 30 in good health. Sample: memory (CD45RO+) T cells sorted from blood. The CDR3 DNA reads as TGCGCCAGCAGCAAACAGGGCAGGCGGGATGTGAGAGATACGCAGTATTTT. Translation gives CASSKQGRRDVRDTQYF. The full variable domain, with the rest looked up from reference TRBV5-1 and TRBJ2-3, is KAGVTQTPRYLIKTRGQQVTLSCSPISGHRSVSWYQQTPGQGLQFLFEYFSETQRNKGNFPGRFSGRQFSNSRSEMNVSTLELGDSALYLCASSKQGRRDVRDTQYFGPGTRLTVL.